What follows describes a single T cell receptor (beta chain). Which antigen it targets is not known. The record has no base qualities; no much larger clone is one base away. This specimen's treatment or condition label, per the study, means: live attenuated yellow fever vaccine strain. At each blood-draw timepoint, two biological replicates of bulk PBMCs were collected. A standard Ficoll-Paque protocol was used to isolate PBMCs from peripheral blood. RNA was extracted with TriZol from bulk PBMCs, CD4 and CD8 fractions, and dextramer-positive and dextramer-negative fractions. Trimming accounts for 4 bases at V and 1 base at J, while the number of junction bases matched to no gene is 3. CDR1 and CDR2, per the germline V gene (reference sequence), are SEHNR and FQNEAQ. There are 15 amino acids in the CDR3, from cysteine to phenylalanine inclusive. Only the CDR3 DNA stays, 45 bases, in frame from base 1.

The sample belongs to a study of T cells after yellow fever vaccination (dated by TCRdb to between 2018 and 2021). Some background on the complete study: Libraries from fractions with low cell numbers were prepared with the SMART-Seq v4 Ultra Low Input RNA kit. Blood was collected at multiple timepoints before and after primary and secondary immunization, and bulk PBMC replicates and cell subsets were isolated. Bulk TCR alpha and beta repertoires were sequenced longitudinally to track T-cell clones before and after primary and booster YFV17D yellow fever vaccination. Two healthy male donors, one aged 18 to 30 and one aged 30 to 40 years, made up the cohort. Here is what the overall study found, with its caveats: The study included only a couple of donors, which limits how far the findings can be generalized. Computational filtering was required because FACS-sorted repertoires could contain abundant contaminating clonotypes from the bulk population. A small fraction of clonotypes showed up in both the CD4 and CD8 compartments, probably as a result of convergent recombination. After the booster, most clones that had expanded after primary vaccination were detected again (around 97% of CD4 and more than 85% of CD8), suggesting broad maintenance of memory. Compared with the primary T-cell response, the secondary T-cell response was faster but weaker, reaching its peak on day 5 rather than on day 15.

Synthesis of TCR cDNA relied on 5'RACE template switching, a step that introduced a universal primer site along with unique molecular identifiers. cDNA synthesis was primed from both the TCR alpha and TCR beta constant segments. Libraries were amplified in two PCR steps, with sample barcodes and sequencing adapters added in the second step. Libraries were sequenced on Illumina HiSeq 2500 (2x100 bp) or NovaSeq (2x150 bp). The paper's processing steps were these. Reads were demultiplexed and collapsed into UMI consensus sequences with MIGEC, and V(D)J alignment was performed with MiXCR. Vaccine-responding clonotypes were identified with edgeR using replicate PBMC samples, with FDR below 0.01 and a log2 fold change above 5 up to day 15 being required. Bulk clonotypes were assigned CD4 or CD8 identity according to which sequenced CD4 or CD8 repertoire held them at higher abundance. TCRdb cleaned the public reads at Q25 with fastp, built clones with MiXCR and kept in-frame beta chains. Records with the same CDR3 protein are collapsed into one entry carrying the most frequent genes and DNA. None of the V and J calls come from the authors' own analysis; TCRdb made them. This sample has about 400,000 distinct CDR3 sequences in its table, and 11% of those were observed once. Of the sample, around 20% falls within the top ten clones.

This specimen was PBMCs, taken on the day of the first yellow fever vaccination. The chain is encoded by TRBV7-9 joined to TRBJ1-1, with 10 bases in between that match TRBD1. The receptor's source is a man aged 18 to 29 who received the YFV17D yellow fever vaccine. The CDR3 region reads CASSSRQGANTEAFF. The nucleotide sequence reads as follows: TGTGCCAGCAGCTCCCGACAGGGGGCGAACACTGAAGCTTTCTTT.